The present entry profiles one T cell receptor beta chain with its context. This clone came up a few times. Its antigen remains undetermined. The input lacks base qualities; no much larger clone sits a single base away. The source of the sample is a study of beta chain features in type 1 diabetes (dated by TCRdb to 2016 to 2019). In terms of the full investigation: Mean age, gender distribution, total cell number and subset yield did not differ between patients and healthy donors. The study compared the TCRB repertoires of sorted circulating CD4+ T cell subsets in recently diagnosed type 1 diabetes patients with those in matched healthy donors. Regulatory and stem cell-like memory subsets were isolated from only 8 patients and about eight healthy donors, whereas naive and central memory subsets came from all 30 or so donors. Across all samples, around 100 million sorted cells were examined, and cell number per subset correlated strongly with RNA yield.

The entire isolated RNA was reverse transcribed using the High Capacity cDNA Reverse Transcription Kit, and thus expressed TCRB transcripts were sequenced. Deep immunoSEQ sequencing was performed on naive, central memory and regulatory T cell samples, with an average of around 3.4 million total reads per sample. Sorted cells were lysed in RLT buffer and RNA was extracted with DNase-treated RNeasy Micro or Mini kits, depending on cell number. To prevent cross-contamination, each cell subset was processed individually, whereas patient and healthy donor samples were processed jointly. Using the immunoSEQ multiplex PCR, TCRB sequences were amplified from cDNA into 87-bp fragments spanning the CDR3 region. Sequencing of the amplicons was done on the Illumina HiSeq platform. Per the source publication's procedure: Synthetic template baselines were used to correct PCR bias computationally, reads within Hamming distance 2 were collapsed together, and singletons that could not be merged were discarded. Reads were aligned to IMGT to assign V, D and J genes, CDR3 length, and insertions or deletions at six rearrangement sites. Clonotype counts were normalized to sorted cell number within each subset before computing true diversity and Gini coefficients with the tcR R package. The overlap coefficient, calculated on TCRB nucleotide sequences, was used to quantify repertoire sharing. Out-of-frame TCRB sequences from naive cells were analyzed to stand in for the pre-selection repertoire. This immuneACCESS table, as held by TCRdb, lists in-frame sequences with V and J called but not all clones. Of the missing ones, under half trace to an unresolved V gene in checked studies; the others have no known cause. Clone size and the V and J calls come from that table; the DNA yielded D and trimming. In this sample the table shows roughly 250,000 clones, over 20% of which occur a single time. The top ten constitute 0.028% of the sample.

Overall study outcomes, separate from this receptor: Naive, central memory and regulatory TCRB repertoires appeared more similar among patients than among healthy donors. Because cDNA was sequenced instead of genomic DNA, highly expressing activated cells could be over-represented, though the groups showed no difference in activation or CD3 levels. In all four CD4+ subsets, TCRB CDR3 length was moderately but significantly shorter in type 1 diabetes patients. At VDJ recombination sites, type 1 diabetes patients had fewer insertions and more deleted nucleotides, which implies abnormalities in thymic rearrangement. PCR may preferentially amplify shorter templates, but because patient and control samples were amplified and corrected together, any resulting skew would affect both groups equally. Because small numbers of individuals were included in the HLA sub-analyses, any influence of HLA type on TCRB rearrangement was left unresolved.

Each donor gave one peripheral blood draw, averaging approximately 0.12 L, which was collected into heparinised tubes. A BD FACSAria II was used to sort naive, central memory, regulatory and stem cell-like memory CD4+ T cells with a panel that included CD45RO, CCR7, CD25, CD127, CD95 and CD27. Purity was above 98% for every sorted population. Right away, PBMCs were isolated by Lymphoprep density gradient centrifugation and were stained directly, with no culture step. So that batch effects would be minimized, each experiment stained and sorted samples in pairs, pairing one healthy donor with one patient. Counted from cysteine to phenylalanine, this CDR3 has 13 amino acids. This entry keeps only the CDR3 DNA: 39 bases, framed from base 1. As encoded in the germline V gene, CDR1 is SQVTM while CDR2 is ANQGSEA. Clipping removes 7 bases from V and 3 bases from J, with 8 as the unmatched junction base count.

The clonotype was recovered from a woman aged 40 to 55 with type 1 diabetes. The sequence is built from TRBV29-1 and TRBJ2-5, and TRBD2 matches 7 of the central bases. Sequencing was done on a sample of naive CD4+ T cells from blood. Interpreted using the paper, the cell subset or site label stands for: true naive CD4+ T cells. The sequenced DNA is TGCAGCGGGGGCCGACTAGCAGAAGAGACCCAGTACTTC. This gives the protein CSGGRLAEETQYF.